This T cell receptor beta chain appears in the sequencing data of a study of blood T cell repertoires in COVID-19. The germline V gene has CDR1 SGHTA and CDR2 FQGNSA. Losses at the gene ends were 5 bases for V and 7 bases for J; bases not matched to a gene: 12. The CDR3 sequence is 16 residues long. Profiling relied on immunoSEQ multiplex PCR, and the TCRdb table lists in-frame clones only, not all of them. The repertoire holds fewer than 500,000 clones, about 85% seen once, with about 0.65% in the top ten. The receptor was isolated from a young woman who had recovered from COVID-19. This rearrangement joins TRBV7-2 to TRBJ1-4; 8 bases are a match to TRBD1. The sequencing input was PBMCs or T cells enriched from blood (not recorded which). The CDR3 loop reads CASSQGQARGVEKLFF. The CDR3 DNA reads as TGTGCCAGCAGCCAGGGACAGGCCCGAGGGGTTGAAAAACTGTTTTTT.